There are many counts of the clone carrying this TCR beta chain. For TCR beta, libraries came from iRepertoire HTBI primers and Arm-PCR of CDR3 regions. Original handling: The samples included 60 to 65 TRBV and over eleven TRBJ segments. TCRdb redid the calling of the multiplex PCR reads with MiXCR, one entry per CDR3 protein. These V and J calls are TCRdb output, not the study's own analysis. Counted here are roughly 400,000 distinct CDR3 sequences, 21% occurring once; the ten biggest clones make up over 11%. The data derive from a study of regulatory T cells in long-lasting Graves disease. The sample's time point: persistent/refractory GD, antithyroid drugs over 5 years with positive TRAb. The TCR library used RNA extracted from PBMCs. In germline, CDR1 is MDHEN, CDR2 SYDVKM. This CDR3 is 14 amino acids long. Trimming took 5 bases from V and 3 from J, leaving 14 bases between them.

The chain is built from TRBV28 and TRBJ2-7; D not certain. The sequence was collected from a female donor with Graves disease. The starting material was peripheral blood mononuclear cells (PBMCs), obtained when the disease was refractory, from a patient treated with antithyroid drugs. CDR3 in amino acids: CASSPPSFYYEQYF. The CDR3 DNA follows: TGTGCCAGCAGTCCCCCGTCATTTTACTACGAGCAGTACTTC.